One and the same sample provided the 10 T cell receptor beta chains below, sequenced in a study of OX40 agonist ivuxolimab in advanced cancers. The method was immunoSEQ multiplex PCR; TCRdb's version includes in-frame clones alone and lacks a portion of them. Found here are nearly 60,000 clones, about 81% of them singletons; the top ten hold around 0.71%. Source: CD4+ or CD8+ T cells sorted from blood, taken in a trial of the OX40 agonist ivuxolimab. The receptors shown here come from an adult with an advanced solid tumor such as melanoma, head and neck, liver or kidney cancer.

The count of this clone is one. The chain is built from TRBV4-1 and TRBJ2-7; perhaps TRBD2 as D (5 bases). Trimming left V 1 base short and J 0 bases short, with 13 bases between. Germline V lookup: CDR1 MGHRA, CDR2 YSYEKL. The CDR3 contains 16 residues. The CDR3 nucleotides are TGCGCCAGCAGCCAAGGAGAGGGTGCACCCTCCTACGAGCAGTACTTC. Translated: CASSQGEGAPSYEQYF.

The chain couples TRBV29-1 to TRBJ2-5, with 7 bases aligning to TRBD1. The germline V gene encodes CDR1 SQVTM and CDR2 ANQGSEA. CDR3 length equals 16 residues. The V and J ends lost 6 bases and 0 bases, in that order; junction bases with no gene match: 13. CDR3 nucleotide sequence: TGCAGCGTCCCTCTTCCGGGACAGCAAGACCAAGAGACCCAGTACTTC. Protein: CSVPLPGQQDQETQYF.

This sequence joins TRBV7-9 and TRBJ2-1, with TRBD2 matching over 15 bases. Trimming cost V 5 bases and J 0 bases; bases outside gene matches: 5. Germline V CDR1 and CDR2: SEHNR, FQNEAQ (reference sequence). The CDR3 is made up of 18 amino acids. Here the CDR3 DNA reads TGTGCCAGCAGCGGACGGACTAGCGGGGGGGTCTCCTACAATGAGCAGTTCTTC. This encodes CASSGRTSGGVSYNEQFF.

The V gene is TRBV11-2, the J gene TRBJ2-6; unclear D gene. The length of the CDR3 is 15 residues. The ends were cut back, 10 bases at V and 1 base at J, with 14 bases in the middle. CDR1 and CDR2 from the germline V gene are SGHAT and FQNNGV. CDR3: CAITGQISGANVLTF. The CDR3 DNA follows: TGTGCCATCACCGGCCAGATTTCTGGGGCCAACGTCCTGACTTTC.

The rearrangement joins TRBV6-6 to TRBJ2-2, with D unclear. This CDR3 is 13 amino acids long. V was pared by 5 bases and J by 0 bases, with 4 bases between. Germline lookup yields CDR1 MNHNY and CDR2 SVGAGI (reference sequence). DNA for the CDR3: TGTGCCAGCAGTAATCCGAACACCGGGGAGCTGTTTTTT. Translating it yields CASSNPNTGELFF.

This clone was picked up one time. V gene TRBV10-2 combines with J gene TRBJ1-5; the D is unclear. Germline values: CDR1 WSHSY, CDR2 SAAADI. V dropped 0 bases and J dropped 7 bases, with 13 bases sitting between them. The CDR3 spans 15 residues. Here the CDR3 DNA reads TGCGCCAGCAGTGAGTCGGCAAAAACGAGACAGCCCCAGCATTTT. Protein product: CASSESAKTRQPQHF.

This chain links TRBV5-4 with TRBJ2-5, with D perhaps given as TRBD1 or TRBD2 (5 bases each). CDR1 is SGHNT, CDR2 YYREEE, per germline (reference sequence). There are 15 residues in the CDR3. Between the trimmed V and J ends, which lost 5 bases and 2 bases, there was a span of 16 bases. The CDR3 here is CASRQGTEEQETQYF. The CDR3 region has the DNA TGTGCCAGCAGACAAGGGACGGAAGAACAAGAGACCCAGTACTTC.

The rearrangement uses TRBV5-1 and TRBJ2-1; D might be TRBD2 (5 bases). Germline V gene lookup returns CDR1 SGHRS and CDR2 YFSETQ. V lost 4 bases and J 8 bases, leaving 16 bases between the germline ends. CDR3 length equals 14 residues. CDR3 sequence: CASSPSGGGDEQFF. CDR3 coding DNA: TGCGCCAGCAGCCCCTCTGGAGGAGGCGATGAGCAGTTCTTC. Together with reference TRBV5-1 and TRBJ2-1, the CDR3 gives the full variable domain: KAGVTQTPRYLIKTRGQQVTLSCSPISGHRSVSWYQQTPGQGLQFLFEYFSETQRNKGNFPGRFSGRQFSNSRSEMNVSTLELGDSALYLCASSPSGGGDEQFFGPGTRLTVL.

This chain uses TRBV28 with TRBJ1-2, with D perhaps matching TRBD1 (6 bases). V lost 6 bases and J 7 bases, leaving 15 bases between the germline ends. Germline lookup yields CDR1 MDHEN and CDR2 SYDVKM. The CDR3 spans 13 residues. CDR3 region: CASRPHQQGGYTF. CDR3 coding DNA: TGTGCCAGCAGACCCCACCAACAGGGTGGCTACACCTTC.

The CDR3 region is CAISRDRAGQPQHF. The CDR3 region has the DNA TGTGCCATCAGCCGAGACCGGGCGGGTCAGCCCCAGCATTTT. The genes are TRBV10-3 and TRBJ1-5; D uncertain. This CDR3 has 14 amino acids. CDR1 is ENHRY and CDR2 is SYGVKD in the germline V gene. The germline V and J ends were trimmed by 6 bases and 6 bases, with 15 bases remaining between them.